The rows below give T cell receptor beta chains drawn from one sample of a study of PD-L1 blockade in urothelial cancer. Libraries were prepared by immunoSEQ multiplex PCR; TCRdb keeps only in-frame clonotypes and omits some of them. The sample consists of about 86,000 clones, 70% to 90% of them appearing once. The source was PBMCs, collected around atezolizumab (anti-PD-L1) treatment. The receptors come from a man between 60 and 70 years old with urothelial cancer. CDR3s include the opening cysteine and the closing phenylalanine or tryptophan. The D gene is left open where the match is weak. Size values are once, few and many counts, or a class for expanded clones, and some rows have none.

D,J,V,size,DNA,CDR3
TRBD2,TRBJ2-7,TRBV5-1,-,TGCGCCAGCAGCTTGGCAGCCCAGCGGGGGTTTAGCTACGAGCAGTACTTC,CASSLAAQRGFSYEQYF
-,TRBJ1-3,TRBV11-2,-,TGTGCCAGCAGCCTACCTCCTGGAAACACCATATATTTT,CASSLPPGNTIYF
TRBD1,TRBJ2-3,TRBV11-3,once,TGTGCCAGCAGCCTCCGACAGGGAGGCACAGATACGCAGTATTTT,CASSLRQGGTDTQYF
-,TRBJ2-7,TRBV9,-,TGTGCCAGCAGCGAGTCTCGAGGGGCCAGCGGGGAGCAGTACTTC,CASSESRGASGEQYF
TRBD1,TRBJ1-1,TRBV5-1,-,TGCGCCAGCAGCCGTACGGGGACAGGAGGGGATAACACTGAAGCTTTCTTT,CASSRTGTGGDNTEAFF
TRBD1,TRBJ1-1,TRBV28,-,TGTGCCAGCAGTTTAGGCAGGGGGCGGACTGAAGCTTTCTTT,CASSLGRGRTEAFF
-,TRBJ2-6,TRBV4-3,-,TGCGCCAGCAGTACAATTACTAACTCTGGGGCCAACGTCCTGACTTTC,CASSTITNSGANVLTF
TRBD1,TRBJ2-5,TRBV5-1,few,TGCGCCAGCAGCGGGAGCCGACAGGGAGCGACCCAGTACTTC,CASSGSRQGATQYF
TRBD1,TRBJ2-1,TRBV6-1,-,TGTGCCAGCAGTGAATGGACAGGGGGATCCTACAATGAGCAGTTCTTC,CASSEWTGGSYNEQFF
TRBD1,TRBJ2-7,TRBV10-3,-,TGTGCCATCAGCATGACAGGGGGCGAGCAGTACTTC,CAISMTGGEQYF
-,TRBJ1-2,TRBV11-2,-,TGTGCCAGCAGCTTCCCAGGGAAGTATGGCTACACCTTC,CASSFPGKYGYTF
TRBD1,TRBJ2-3,TRBV7-7,-,TGTGCTAGCAGCTTAAGGGCAGGGGGCTCAGATACGCAGTATTTT,CASSLRAGGSDTQYF
TRBD1,TRBJ2-7,TRBV6-1,-,TGTGCCAGCAGTGTAGGACAGGCATACGAGCAGTACTTC,CASSVGQAYEQYF
TRBD2,TRBJ2-5,TRBV9,-,TGTGCCAGCAGCCCTCGGACTAGCGGGAGGCTTAAGCGAGAGACCCAGTACTTC,CASSPRTSGRLKRETQYF
-,TRBJ2-7,TRBV5-4,-,TGTGCCAGCAGCCGAAGATATAGCTCCTACGAGCAGTACTTC,CASSRRYSSYEQYF
-,TRBJ2-7,TRBV29-1,-,TGCAGCGTTGAAGATGAGGACACTGCCGACTACGAGCAGTACTTC,CSVEDEDTADYEQYF
-,TRBJ2-7,TRBV7-9,-,TGTGCCAGCAGCCACCCGGGGAAGGGCTCCTACGAGCAGTACTTC,CASSHPGKGSYEQYF
-,TRBJ2-1,TRBV5-1,-,TGCGCCAGCAGCTTGGAGGGGCAGGGATACTACAATGAGCAGTTCTTC,CASSLEGQGYYNEQFF
TRBD2,TRBJ2-3,TRBV7-2,-,TGTGCCAGCAGCGCGACTAGCGGCACAGATACGCAGTATTTT,CASSATSGTDTQYF
TRBD1,TRBJ1-6,TRBV30,-,TGTGCCTCTTCCCAGGGGGGACCCCTCCACTTT,CASSQGGPLHF
-,TRBJ1-5,TRBV2,-,TGTGCCAGCAGGAACACGATCAATCAGCCCCAGCATTTT,CASRNTINQPQHF
-,TRBJ1-5,TRBV9,-,TGTGCCAGCAGCCCTCAGGGTGGCAATCAGCCCCAGCATTTT,CASSPQGGNQPQHF
-,TRBJ1-1,TRBV27,few,TGTGCCAGCAGTTTATCGCAGGGAAGAACTGAAGCTTTCTTT,CASSLSQGRTEAFF
TRBD2,TRBJ2-3,TRBV28,once,TGTGCCAGCAGTCACCCGGGAGGTTTTTCACCACCGGATACGCAGTATTTT,CASSHPGGFSPPDTQYF
TRBD1,TRBJ1-6,TRBV11-2,-,TGTGCCAGCAGCCCCTCCGGGACAGGGGTTTCACCCCTCCACTTT,CASSPSGTGVSPLHF